One sample yielded the 5 T cell receptor beta chains listed below, sequenced in a study of chemoradiotherapy in HPV16-positive cancers. The repertoire was sequenced with immunoSEQ multiplex PCR; TCRdb's copy has only in-frame clones and lacks some. The table lists about 68,000 clones, about nine tenths of them singletons, with just over 4% in the top ten. The specimen comprised blood, sampled from a patient who underwent chemoradiotherapy. The origin of the receptors is a human donor with HPV-associated anogenital cancer.

This clone appeared once. Its ends do not fully match the called genes, so a read error is possible. The V and J genes are TRBV7-7 and TRBJ2-5; 9 bases align to TRBD1. Looked up from germline, CDR1 is SSHAT and CDR2 is FNYEAQ (reference sequence). This CDR3 comprises 19 residues. The CDR3 coding sequence is TGTGCTAGCAGCCCCCACGGGACAGGGTTCGTGGGGAGCCAAGAGACCCAGTACTTC. Encoded protein: CASSPHGTGFVGSQETQYF.

V and J are TRBV5-1 and TRBJ2-7; 10 bases are shared with TRBD2. Trimming at V came to 1 base and at J to 7 bases, leaving 5 bases not matched to a gene. The length of the CDR3 is 14 residues. Germline CDR1 reads SGHRS; CDR2 reads YFSETQ. This chain's CDR3 is CASSLLAGAAEQYF. CDR3 nucleotide sequence: TGCGCCAGCAGCTTGCTAGCGGGGGCGGCTGAGCAGTACTTC.

A single count supports this clone. CDR3 in amino acids: CASSLGTGDSGANVLTF. CDR3 coding DNA: TGTGCCAGCAGCTTGGGTACAGGGGACTCTGGGGCCAACGTCCTGACTTTC. The genes are TRBV5-4 and TRBJ2-6, with 7 nucleotides matching TRBD1. Germline V lookup: CDR1 SGHNT, CDR2 YYREEE (reference sequence). The CDR3 has 17 amino acids. Germline trimming cut 0 bases from V and 0 bases from J; bases unmatched to any gene: 3.

V and J are TRBV5-6 and TRBJ2-6; D gene uncertain. The length of the CDR3 is 15 residues. Trimming took off 4 bases at V and 4 bases at J, with 12 bases between the two ends. CDR1 and CDR2 from the germline V gene are SGHDT and YYEEEE. CDR3: CASSVVRKGANVLTF. The CDR3 DNA is TGTGCCAGCAGCGTTGTCAGGAAAGGGGCCAACGTCCTGACTTTC.

The chain uses TRBV6-1 and TRBJ2-7; 10 nucleotides match TRBD1. This CDR3 is 15 amino acids long. J was trimmed by 2 bases and V by 6 bases; bases with no gene match: 7. Germline V gene lookup returns CDR1 MNHNS and CDR2 SASEGT. The DNA for the CDR3 is TGTGCCAGCAGCTCTAGGGGACAGGGGACCTACGAGCAGTACTTC. Encoded protein: CASSSRGQGTYEQYF.